This is a list of T cell receptor beta chains from one sample in a study of cytomegalovirus exposure and HLA in healthy donors. TCRdb's table, derived via immunoSEQ multiplex PCR, lists solely in-frame clones and lacks some. This sample has about 200,000 clones, with under 70% found just once. The material sequenced was PBMCs. Receptors originate from a man aged 35-49 years in good health and CMV-seropositive. CDR3s include the opening cysteine and the closing phenylalanine or tryptophan. The D gene is left open where the match is weak. Part of the rows lack a size; the others show once, few, many or a class for expanded clones.

D: NA
V: TRBV6-1
length: 15
size: few
J: TRBJ2-3
DNA: TGTGCCAGCAGTGATCAGGGGATAGGTACAGATACGCAGTATTTT
CDR3: CASSDQGIGTDTQYF

D: NA
V: TRBV5-1
length: 13
size: few
J: TRBJ1-3
DNA: TGCGCCAGCAGCCCGGGGGGTGGAAACACCATATATTTT
CDR3: CASSPGGGNTIYF

D: NA
V: TRBV6-1
length: 14
size: few
J: TRBJ2-1
DNA: TGTGCCAGCAGTCAAAGTAGCTCCTACAATGAGCAGTTCTTC
CDR3: CASSQSSSYNEQFF

D: NA
V: TRBV19
length: 15
size: NA
J: TRBJ1-2
DNA: TGTGCCAGTACCCACCAGGAGGGTCGATACTATGGCTACACCTTC
CDR3: CASTHQEGRYYGYTF

D: NA
V: TRBV5-1
length: 14
size: once
J: TRBJ1-1
DNA: TGCGCCAGCAGCTTACAGGGTGGTCAGACTGAAGCTTTCTTT
CDR3: CASSLQGGQTEAFF

D: NA
V: TRBV7-9
length: 13
size: NA
J: TRBJ1-2
DNA: TGTTCCAGCAGTCCGACAGGTCCCTCTGGCTACACCTTC
CDR3: CSSSPTGPSGYTF

D: TRBD1
V: TRBV27
length: 15
size: NA
J: TRBJ2-5
DNA: TGTGCCAGCAGTTTATCTGTACAGGGGGCAGGAGAGCAGTACTTC
CDR3: CASSLSVQGAGEQYF

D: NA
V: TRBV7-9
length: 17
size: NA
J: TRBJ1-5
DNA: TGTGCCAGCAGCTTGGGGGGAGGGCTTTATAGCAATCAGCCCCAGCATTTT
CDR3: CASSLGGGLYSNQPQHF

D: NA
V: TRBV28
length: 14
size: once
J: TRBJ1-2
DNA: TGTGCCAGCAGTTTTTCCGGGACACTCTATGGCTACACCTTC
CDR3: CASSFSGTLYGYTF

D: NA
V: TRBV11-2
length: 16
size: NA
J: TRBJ1-2
DNA: TGTGCCAGCAGACCGACCGGGTCTGATATCCTCTATGGCTACACCTTC
CDR3: CASRPTGSDILYGYTF

D: TRBD1
V: TRBV5-8
length: 16
size: NA
J: TRBJ1-4
DNA: TGTGCCAGCAGCTTGCGGACAGGCTCAACTAATGAAAAACTGTTTTTT
CDR3: CASSLRTGSTNEKLFF

D: TRBD1
V: TRBV19
length: 14
size: NA
J: TRBJ2-2
DNA: TGTGCCAGCGGAGGTAGGGGGCAGGGCGGGGAGCTGTTTTTT
CDR3: CASGGRGQGGELFF

D: TRBD1
V: TRBV5-1
length: 17
size: NA
J: TRBJ2-2
DNA: TGCGCCAGCAGCTCCGGGACAGGGGGGACGAGGACCGGGGAGCTGTTTTTT
CDR3: CASSSGTGGTRTGELFF

D: NA
V: TRBV6-6
length: 14
size: NA
J: TRBJ1-3
DNA: TGTGCCAGCAGTCGCCGTGCGGGGTCAAACACCATATATTTT
CDR3: CASSRRAGSNTIYF

D: NA
V: TRBV2
length: 14
size: NA
J: TRBJ1-3
DNA: TGTGCCAGCAGTGAGGGAGCAGTCGGAAACACCATATATTTT
CDR3: CASSEGAVGNTIYF

D: NA
V: TRBV9
length: 15
size: NA
J: TRBJ1-1
DNA: TGTGCCAGCGGGAGGGGAGGGGAAGGGGGGACTGAAGCTTTCTTT
CDR3: CASGRGGEGGTEAFF

D: TRBD1
V: TRBV9
length: 14
size: NA
J: TRBJ2-7
DNA: TGTGCCAGCAGCGTCCGGGACAGAGACTACGAGCAGTACTTC
CDR3: CASSVRDRDYEQYF

D: NA
V: TRBV7-8
length: 14
size: once
J: TRBJ1-6
DNA: TGTGCCAGCAGCTTTCCTCTAGGCACTTCACCCCTCCACTTT
CDR3: CASSFPLGTSPLHF

D: NA
V: TRBV5-1
length: 13
size: NA
J: TRBJ2-7
DNA: TGCGCCAGCAGCTTCTATCCGACCTACGAGCAGTACTTC
CDR3: CASSFYPTYEQYF

D: NA
V: TRBV28
length: 12
size: NA
J: TRBJ2-1
DNA: TGTGCCAGCAGTTTACGACAAGACGAGCAGTTCTTC
CDR3: CASSLRQDEQFF

D: TRBD1
V: TRBV5-1
length: 15
size: NA
J: TRBJ2-2
DNA: TGCGCCAGCAGCTTTGGGACAGTCCCGGGCGGGGAGCTGTTTTTT
CDR3: CASSFGTVPGGELFF

D: NA
V: TRBV15
length: 13
size: NA
J: TRBJ2-1
DNA: TGTGCCACCAGCAGACCCAACAGGAATGAGCAGTTCTTC
CDR3: CATSRPNRNEQFF

D: NA
V: TRBV10-1
length: 13
size: few
J: TRBJ2-5
DNA: TGCGCCAGCAGCGGGGGTATTAGGGAGACCCAGTACTTC
CDR3: CASSGGIRETQYF

D: NA
V: TRBV6-6
length: 14
size: NA
J: TRBJ1-1
DNA: TGTGCCAGCAGTTACCGGGGGGCCAACACTGAAGCTTTCTTT
CDR3: CASSYRGANTEAFF

D: TRBD1
V: TRBV5-4
length: 15
size: NA
J: TRBJ1-2
DNA: TGTGCCAGCAGCTTGGACAGGGGGACAAACTATGGCTACACCTTC
CDR3: CASSLDRGTNYGYTF

D: NA
V: TRBV6-5
length: 12
size: once
J: TRBJ1-1
DNA: TGTGCCAGCAGGTTGGGGGGCACTGAAGCTTTCTTT
CDR3: CASRLGGTEAFF

D: NA
V: TRBV28
length: 13
size: once
J: TRBJ1-6
DNA: TGTGCCAGCAGTTTAGCGGAGACCTTACCCCTCCACTTT
CDR3: CASSLAETLPLHF

D: NA
V: TRBV5-1
length: 18
size: NA
J: TRBJ2-6
DNA: TGCGCCAGCAGCATAAGCCCGGCGGGGTCCCCTGGGGCCAACGTCCTGACTTTC
CDR3: CASSISPAGSPGANVLTF

D: NA
V: TRBV18
length: 14
size: NA
J: TRBJ1-1
DNA: TGTGCCAGCTCACCAGGGAGGACTGGCACTGAAGCTTTCTTT
CDR3: CASSPGRTGTEAFF

D: NA
V: TRBV29-1
length: 12
size: NA
J: TRBJ1-1
DNA: TGCAGCGTCAGGATTATGAACACTGAAGCTTTCTTT
CDR3: CSVRIMNTEAFF

D: TRBD1
V: TRBV18
length: 15
size: NA
J: TRBJ2-5
DNA: TGTGCCAGCTCACCACGGGACAGGGGGCTGGAGACCCAGTACTTC
CDR3: CASSPRDRGLETQYF

D: TRBD1
V: TRBV28
length: 12
size: once
J: TRBJ2-5
DNA: TGTGCCAGCAGGCCGGGACAGGGAACCCAGTACTTC
CDR3: CASRPGQGTQYF

D: NA
V: TRBV6-1
length: 15
size: NA
J: TRBJ2-7
DNA: TGTGCCAGCAGTGAAAGGGCAGGGGCAATCTACGAGCAGTACTTC
CDR3: CASSERAGAIYEQYF

D: NA
V: TRBV27
length: 14
size: NA
J: TRBJ1-1
DNA: TGTGCCAGCAGTTTGGCCCCCATGAACACTGAAGCTTTCTTT
CDR3: CASSLAPMNTEAFF

D: TRBD2
V: TRBV9
length: 18
size: NA
J: TRBJ2-1
DNA: TGTGCCAGCAGCCCACTGGAATTAGCGGGGGCCATGAACAATGAGCAGTTCTTC
CDR3: CASSPLELAGAMNNEQFF

D: TRBD2
V: TRBV20-1
length: 11
size: NA
J: TRBJ2-3
DNA: TGCAGTGCTCAGCGGGGGGGTACGCAGTATTTT
CDR3: CSAQRGGTQYF

D: NA
V: TRBV6-6
length: 12
size: few
J: TRBJ1-5
DNA: TGTGCCAGCAGTCCCACAGGGTTGTTCCAGCATTTT
CDR3: CASSPTGLFQHF

D: TRBD1
V: TRBV6-6
length: 14
size: NA
J: TRBJ1-2
DNA: TGTGCCAGCAGTTACTCGACCGCCTCAGGGGGCTACCCCTTC
CDR3: CASSYSTASGGYPF

D: TRBD2
V: TRBV7-8
length: 15
size: NA
J: TRBJ2-3
DNA: TGTGCCAGCAGCTTAGAAGGGACTACAACAGATACGCAGTATTTT
CDR3: CASSLEGTTTDTQYF

D: NA
V: TRBV19
length: 16
size: NA
J: TRBJ1-5
DNA: TGTGCCACCCTGAGGTCGACAGGCATCAGCAATCAGCCCCAGCATTTT
CDR3: CATLRSTGISNQPQHF

D: TRBD1
V: TRBV18
length: 15
size: few
J: TRBJ1-1
DNA: TGTGCCAGCTCACCAGGGGGACAGCCGAACACTGAAGCTTTCTTT
CDR3: CASSPGGQPNTEAFF

D: NA
V: TRBV5-6
length: 16
size: NA
J: TRBJ2-7
DNA: TGTGCCAGCAGCACTAGACAGGTACTCTTCGCCTACGAGCAGTACTTC
CDR3: CASSTRQVLFAYEQYF

D: NA
V: TRBV19
length: 13
size: NA
J: TRBJ1-6
DNA: TGTGCCAGTAGTCCAAGGGGGGGTTCACCCCTCCACTTT
CDR3: CASSPRGGSPLHF

D: TRBD1
V: TRBV6-1
length: 11
size: NA
J: TRBJ1-1
DNA: TGTGCCAGCACAGACAGGGGGAGAGCTTTCTTT
CDR3: CASTDRGRAFF